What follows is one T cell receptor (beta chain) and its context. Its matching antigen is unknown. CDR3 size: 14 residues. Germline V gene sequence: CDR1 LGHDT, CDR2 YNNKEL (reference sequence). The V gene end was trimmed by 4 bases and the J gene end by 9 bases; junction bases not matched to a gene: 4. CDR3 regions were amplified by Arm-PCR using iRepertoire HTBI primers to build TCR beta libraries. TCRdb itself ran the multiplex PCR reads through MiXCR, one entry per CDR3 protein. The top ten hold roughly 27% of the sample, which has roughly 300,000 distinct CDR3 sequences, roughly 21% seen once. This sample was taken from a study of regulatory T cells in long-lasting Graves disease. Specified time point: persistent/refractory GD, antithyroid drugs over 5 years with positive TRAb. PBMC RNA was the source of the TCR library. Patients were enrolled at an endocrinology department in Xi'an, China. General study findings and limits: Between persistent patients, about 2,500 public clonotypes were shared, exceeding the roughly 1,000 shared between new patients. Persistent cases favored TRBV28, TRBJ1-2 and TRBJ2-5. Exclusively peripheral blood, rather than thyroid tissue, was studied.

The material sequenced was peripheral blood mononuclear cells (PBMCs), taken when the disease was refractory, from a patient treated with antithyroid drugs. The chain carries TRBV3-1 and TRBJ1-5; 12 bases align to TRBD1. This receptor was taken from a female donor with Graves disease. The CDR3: CASSLGQGATPQHF. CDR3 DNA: TGTGCCAGCAGCCTGGGACAGGGGGCTACGCCCCAGCATTTT.